This T cell receptor (beta chain) was sequenced for a study of cytomegalovirus exposure and HLA in healthy donors (dated by TCRdb to the late 2010s). Background for the entire study: In an earlier analysis of some 550 of the donors, around 300 Gb of sequence data and 117 million unique TCR beta sequences from some 170 million T cells were reported. HLA typing included class I and class II loci at four-digit resolution. Donor age, sex, ethnicity and CMV serostatus were compiled alongside the repertoire data. The aim of the study was to test whether cataloging public T cell receptors could identify signatures of past pathogen exposure. Along with the approximately 650-subject first cohort, a separate validation cohort of over a hundred different subjects was used. Every repertoire in the discovery cohort had been generated on one and the same sequencing platform. Rather than using new phenotypic data, the later analysis identified candidate immune exposures from TCR beta sequences and from how often those sequences occurred across donors. To study patterns of TCR occurrence, a later analysis re-analyzed previously published TCR beta repertoires from around 700 donors and added high-resolution HLA genotyping. In an earlier analysis of over 550 of the donors, high-throughput TCR beta sequencing was used to judge whether each TCR beta V gene segment behaved as functional or pseudogenic. Among around 400 genotyped donors of the cohort, an average of around 240,000 unique TCR beta nucleotide sequences were sequenced per donor, roughly a sixth of them non-productive. Of the roughly 430 genotyped donors, roughly 85% fell in the genetic ancestry cluster associated with self-reported Caucasian donors. An early release covering roughly 580 HLA-typed donors comprised roughly 300 gigabases of sequencing data and around 85 million unique TCR sequences. High-throughput TCR immunosequencing, statistical association of individual TCRs with disease status, and machine learning were combined to predict cytomegalovirus infection status. The study profiled the T cell repertoires of 500 to 800 subjects by immunosequencing and related them to cytomegalovirus serostatus. A later genetic analysis took genome-wide SNP genotypes for about three fifths of the 666 donors and used that subset as a discovery cohort. Five DR-DQ haplotypes were handled as single units for association and clustering because linkage in the cohort was strong. The number of donors typed differed by locus, with roughly 620-630 for A, B, C, DRB1 and DQB1, more than 500 for DQA1, 600 to 610 for DPA1, and 450 to 480 for DPB1.

The CDR3 holds 17 amino acids from the cysteine to the phenylalanine. Only CDR3 DNA remains: 51 bases, in frame from the first base. Looking up the germline V gene yields CDR1 MDHEN and CDR2 SYDVKM. The cohort consisted of 650 to 850 healthy bone marrow donors. Cohort members were all nominally healthy when sampled, although unrecorded immune exposures were likely present. The donor tested CMV seropositive, placing the donor among the approximately 290 seropositive members of the cohort. A peripheral blood sample was provided by each donor, and peripheral blood mononuclear cells were used for TCR beta sequencing. The Qiagen DNeasy Blood Extraction Kit was used to extract genomic DNA from the blood cell samples. The method was the immunoSEQ multiplex PCR assay. The multiplex PCR relied on a mix of 60 forward primers for TCR Vbeta segments and 13 reverse primers for TCR Jbeta segments. A multiplex PCR assay on genomic DNA amplified the CDR3 region of rearranged TCR beta genes. The amplified TCR beta libraries were sequenced on the Illumina HiSeq System as 87-base-pair reads. Per the authors' processing: In a later analysis, tens of millions of unique TCR beta chains were counted across the 650 to 750 repertoires, and roughly 10 million of these chains were shared by at least two donors. Raw reads were error-corrected and collapsed into unique sequences with a nearest-neighbor algorithm that merged closely related sequences to remove PCR and sequencing errors. Alignment of CDR3 sequences to IMGT reference sequences was used to assign V, D and J gene segments. Each retained sequence needed at least a six-nucleotide match to both a V gene segment and a J gene segment. Rearrangements were classified as productive when the CDR3 lacked stop codons and remained in frame with V and J, and all other rearrangements were classified as non-productive. Following IMGT convention, CDR3 was defined as the stretch from the second conserved V-encoded cysteine to the conserved J-encoded phenylalanine. In an earlier analysis of approximately 590 of the donors, sequences lacking an unambiguous match to a single V gene segment were excluded. An earlier analysis of just under 600 of the donors called V segments functional above 56.7% productive rearrangements and segregating when the between-donor standard deviation exceeded 5%. A statistical classification framework was developed to diagnose cytomegalovirus status using the catalog of TCR beta chain sequences. In a later analysis, TCR nucleotide sequences were compared against IMGT/GENE-DB human TR gene sequences so that V and J genes could be assigned. In a later analysis, CDR3 sequences and most-parsimonious VDJ recombination scenarios were assigned using the TCRdist pipeline. A later analysis defined each TCR beta chain by its CDR3 amino acid sequence plus V-gene family, and excluded reads lacking a unique V-gene family. A later analysis removed 450 to 600 highly shared, low-generation-probability nucleotide sequences to deal with suspected cross-contamination and a sequencing artifact. In a later analysis, a clonal expansion index was calculated for each public chain from normalized within-repertoire ranks of inferred template counts. A later analysis computed generation probabilities with a VDJ recombination model fitted to out-of-frame rearrangements, and checked the results against IGoR. In a later analysis, TCR-TCR, TCR-HLA and TCR-CMV co-occurrence was scored with hypergeometric tests, and a repertoire-size bias correction was applied to TCR pairs. A later analysis estimated false discovery rates by permuting HLA or CMV assignments 20 times. In a later analysis, co-occurring TCRs were grouped using DBSCAN, with TCRdist sequence similarity added in when clustering inside HLA-allele-positive subsets. For co-occurrence clustering, repertoires with fewer than 30,000 or more than 120,000 public chains were excluded, along with five or six repertoires with anomalous nucleotide sharing. TCRdb retrieved this table from immuneACCESS and kept in-frame rearrangements only. Not all clones are present; in checked studies, unresolved V genes account for under half, and no reason is known for the remainder. The V and J calls and clone size are taken from that table; D and trimming were inferred from the DNA. This sample's listing comprises roughly 74,000 clones. 6.5% to 8.5% of the sample is held by the ten biggest clonotypes.

Beyond this particular receptor, the publication reports: HLA typing was unavailable for some donors at each locus, so association tests used only the typed subset. Most TCR sequences were seen in very few donors, while some public TCRs were found in many individuals. An earlier analysis of around 500 of the donors showed that most TCR beta V segments appeared in productive rearrangements either about 87% or about 30% of the time, which broadly matched IMGT annotations. Compared with equally common non-associated chains, HLA-associated TCR beta chains in a later analysis were more clonally expanded and had lower generation probabilities. A later analysis associated 15,000 to 20,000 TCR beta sequences with specific HLA alleles at a false discovery rate of 0.05. In a later genetic analysis, fewer N-insertions in productive TCRs were reported among donors in an Asian-associated ancestry cluster than the approximately 670-donor mean. The only immune exposure information available for the cohort was CMV serostatus. A further reported finding was that TCR beta sequences accurately predicted the HLA-A and HLA-B alleles for most subjects in the first cohort. In a later analysis, most CMV-associated TCR beta chains were found to appear HLA-restricted, with HLA associations seemingly driven largely by CMV exposure. Some IMGT-functional V segments, including TRBV6-2 and TRBV6-3, could not be told apart with the 87-base-pair reads, so those segments were excluded. Because counts were too low, 15 or so rarely observed V segments, including chromosome 9 orphons, were excluded from the earlier analysis of some 590 of the donors. According to the authors, the approach could potentially be generalized to other disease states and immunological phenotypes. In a later genetic analysis, a missense DCLRE1C variant was associated with V-gene and J-gene trimming of TCR beta chains, and the association was replicated in an independent cohort. A later analysis found that TCR association rates varied across HLA loci, with DRB1 alleles showing the most associated TCRs and HLA-C alleles the fewest. A group of highly shared sequence variants was considered likely to be a technical artifact of the sequencing pipeline. In both the original and validation cohorts, the classifier was reported to diagnose cytomegalovirus status with high specificity and sensitivity. Linkage disequilibrium might explain the correlated functional status among segregating V segments, but an unknown experimental factor could not be ruled out. Strong co-occurrence of HLA alleles, especially DR and DQ, made assigning TCR associations to individual alleles difficult. Only TCR beta chains were sequenced in this cohort, and the absence of alpha or paired-chain data limited detectable features. In vitro tests confirmed that three of the cytomegalovirus-associated TCR beta chains recognize cytomegalovirus antigens. In a later analysis, several top co-occurrence clusters were reported to appear linked to parvovirus B19, influenza, CMV and Epstein-Barr virus. In the study, 150 to 200 TCR beta chains were listed as associated with cytomegalovirus. The presence/absence analyses assumed that sequencing depth was roughly uniform across donors, and that assumption may not be true.

On this clone: This receptor's antigen is unknown. One junction end does not reproduce the germline sequence, and a read error may be involved. This specimen includes other DNA sequences encoding the same CDR3.

Recombination joined TRBV28 with TRBJ1-1, and perhaps TRBD1 as D gene, on 6 matching bases. The sample comprised PBMCs. This TCR came from a female donor in good health and CMV-seropositive. The nucleotide sequence is TGTGCCAGCAGTTTCGGAGCCATTCGGACAGAGAACACTGAGGCTTTCTTT. Its protein reads: CASSFGAIRTENTEAFF.